One sample yielded the 25 T cell receptor beta chains listed below, sequenced in a study of control samples from healthy donors and cancer patients. Sequencing was performed with immunoSEQ multiplex PCR; in TCRdb, only in-frame clones are kept and a portion is missing. The data hold about 85,000 clones, with about 90% observed a single time. The sequenced sample was blood. These receptors originate from a man aged 50 or older in good health.

V is TRBV18 and J is TRBJ1-3; 8 bases agree with TRBD1. The CDR3 totals 16 residues. Germline V gives CDR1 KGHSH, CDR2 LQKENI. V lost 3 bases, J lost 4 bases, and 8 bases stayed unmatched. Here the CDR3 DNA reads TGTGCCAGCTCACCTCTGCAGGGGGCAAGGGGAAACACCATATATTTT. It codes for CASSPLQGARGNTIYF. The full variable domain, completed using reference TRBV18 and TRBJ1-3, is NAGVMQNPRHLVRRRGQEARLRCSPMKGHSHVYWYRQLPEEGLKFMVYLQKENIIDESGMPKERFSAEFPKEGPSILRIQQVVRGDSAAYFCASSPLQGARGNTIYFGEGSWLTVV.

V usage is TRBV5-1 and J usage is TRBJ1-1; 8 nucleotides agree with TRBD1. V was clipped by 3 bases and J by 3 bases; unmatched bases: 4. The CDR3 is made up of 14 amino acids. In germline, CDR1 is SGHRS, CDR2 YFSETQ. Here the CDR3 reads CASSSSGGDTEAFF. In DNA, the CDR3 is TGCGCCAGCAGCTCCTCAGGGGGCGACACTGAAGCTTTCTTT.

The chain combines TRBV29-1 with TRBJ2-7, with TRBD2 matching 7 bases. J lost 3 bases, V lost 7 bases, and 3 bases had no gene match. CDR1 and CDR2 from the germline V gene are SQVTM and ANQGSEA. CDR3 length: 11 amino acids. The CDR3 is CSGGGGYEQYF. The CDR3 DNA reads as TGCAGCGGGGGGGGAGGCTACGAGCAGTACTTC.

The V gene is TRBV21-1, the J gene TRBJ1-1. TRBV21-1 is designated a pseudogene. This CDR3 has 19 residues. The chain's CDR3 is CASSKERPTVGILNTEAFF. CDR3 bases: TGTGCCAGCAGCAAAGAGAGGCCAACAGTAGGGATACTGAACACTGAAGCTTTCTTT.

The table lists this clone with a few counts. The CDR3 nucleotides are TGTGCCAGCAGCTTAGACCGGTGGGATTCACCCCTCCACTTT. Translating gives CASSLDRWDSPLHF. The chain links TRBV7-9 to TRBJ1-6, with unresolved D. Deletions cut 1 base from V and 8 bases from J, with 9 bases between. There are 14 residues in the CDR3. Germline V gene data show CDR1 as SEHNR and CDR2 as FQNEAQ (reference sequence).

This chain uses TRBV6-5 with TRBJ1-1; the D gene is possibly TRBD1 (5 bases). Germline-derived CDR1 and CDR2 are MNHEY and SVGAGI. V lost 2 bases, J lost 7 bases, and 17 bases lay in between. This CDR3 is 15 amino acids long. The CDR3 region is CASSYGIEGEIEAFF. The CDR3 DNA follows: TGTGCCAGCAGTTACGGTATCGAAGGGGAAATTGAAGCTTTCTTT.

This rearrangement joins TRBV5-8 to TRBJ1-5, with TRBD1 matching 7 bases. The CDR3 covers 15 residues. V shed 0 bases and J 1 base; nucleotides not matched to a gene: 1. Germline V CDR1 and CDR2: SGHTS, YDEGEE. The DNA for the CDR3 is TGTGCCAGCAGCTTGGGGGACAGAAGCAATCAGCCCCAGCATTTT. Protein: CASSLGDRSNQPQHF.

The chain uses TRBV6-5 and TRBJ2-5; D is possibly TRBD1 (5 bases). This CDR3 is built from 13 residues. The germline V gene has CDR1 MNHEY and CDR2 SVGAGI. The germline V and J ends were trimmed by 4 bases and 1 base, with 7 bases remaining between them. CDR3 nucleotides: TGTGCCAGCAGTTTGCAGGGCCAAGAGACCCAGTACTTC. Protein sequence: CASSLQGQETQYF.

The CDR3 region is CATSAGNEQYF. CDR3 DNA sequence: TGTGCCACCAGTGCAGGGAACGAGCAGTACTTC. The chain carries TRBV24-1 and TRBJ2-7, with TRBD1 as a possible D gene (5 bases). The CDR3 runs 11 residues. Trimming pared 5 bases from V and 5 bases from J, leaving 6 bases between. Per the germline V gene, CDR1 is KGHDR and CDR2 is SFDVKD.

This clone was observed once. The chain recombines TRBV30 with TRBJ2-3; 10 bases agree with TRBD2. The junction had 7 bases not matched to a gene; V was cut back by 5 bases and J by 8 bases. This CDR3 spans 13 amino acids. Germline lookup yields CDR1 GTSNPN and CDR2 SVGIG (reference sequence). The DNA of the CDR3 is TGTGCCTGGGAAGCGGGGGGGCAGGGTACGCAGTATTTT. Amino acid sequence: CAWEAGGQGTQYF.

The rearrangement joins TRBV6-1 to TRBJ2-2; D not certain. From germline, CDR1 is MNHNS and CDR2 SASEGT. The CDR3 has 14 residues. V lost 2 bases and J lost 7, with 11 bases in between. DNA of the CDR3: TGTGCCAGCAGTGAATTTGGGTTCGGCGGGGAGCTGTTTTTT. Its translation: CASSEFGFGGELFF.

This chain joins TRBV6-5 and TRBJ1-3; tentative D call: TRBD1 (5 bases). The CDR3 consists of 15 residues. CDR1 is MNHEY and CDR2 is SVGAGI in the germline V gene. V was clipped by 6 bases and J by 0 bases, with 12 bases between them. The CDR3 bases are TGTGCCAGCAGCCCATCGGGGGTCTCTGGAAACACCATATATTTT. Translated, it gives CASSPSGVSGNTIYF.

This chain joins TRBV11-3 and TRBJ2-4; D is perhaps TRBD2 (5 bases). Trimming took off 1 base at V and 0 bases at J, with 16 bases between the two ends. The CDR3 contains 18 residues. Per the germline V gene, CDR1 is SGHNT and CDR2 is YENEEA. Here the CDR3 reads CASSLAGSMSLAKNIQYF. The CDR3 bases are TGTGCCAGCAGCTTAGCGGGGTCAATGTCCCTAGCCAAAAACATTCAGTACTTC.

This sequence joins TRBV29-1 and TRBJ2-3; TRBD1 is a possible D gene (6 bases). V was shortened by 7 bases and J by 2 bases, with 22 bases between the two germline ends. The CDR3 contains 16 residues. Germline V CDR1 and CDR2: SQVTM, ANQGSEA. CDR3: CSAIPPQGMTTDTQYF. CDR3 nucleotide sequence: TGCAGCGCCATTCCACCCCAGGGGATGACCACAGATACGCAGTATTTT.

V and J are TRBV28 and TRBJ2-7, with TRBD2 matching 8 bases. The CDR3 loop spans 14 amino acids. The J segment lost 2 bases and the V segment lost 6 bases, leaving 6 bases of the junction unmatched. Germline lookup yields CDR1 MDHEN and CDR2 SYDVKM. As DNA, the CDR3 is TGTGCCAGCAGAGGCGGGGGGCCCCCCTACGAGCAGTACTTC. Protein: CASRGGGPPYEQYF.

The chain carries TRBV14 and TRBJ1-6; D is unresolved. The CDR3 is made up of 12 amino acids. With 1 base removed from V and 18 bases from J, the gap between germline ends came to 13 bases. Germline values: CDR1 SGHDN, CDR2 FVKESK. The CDR3 nucleotides are TGTGCCAGCAGCCAAGGGTATGGTACCCACCACTTT. Its translation: CASSQGYGTHHF.

V gene TRBV12-3 or TRBV12-4 combines with J gene TRBJ1-3; D is unresolved. This CDR3 has 13 residues. V lost 3 bases and J 1 base, leaving 4 bases between the germline ends. In nucleotides, the CDR3 is TGTGCCAGCAGTTTCGCATCTGGAAACACCATATATTTT. It yields the protein CASSFASGNTIYF.

The V gene is TRBV6-6, the J gene TRBJ1-3; D is ambiguous. The CDR3 extends over 15 amino acids. Germline CDR1 and CDR2: MNHNY and SVGAGI (reference sequence). The V end lost 8 bases, the J end lost 4 bases, and 18 bases lay between the germline ends. The CDR3 DNA follows: TGTGCCAGCCTGGAGGGAGGAAACTCAGGAAACACCATATATTTT. Translated: CASLEGGNSGNTIYF.

The chain is built from TRBV5-8 and TRBJ2-2, with D perhaps matching TRBD2 (5 bases). The V gene lost 9 bases and the J gene lost 0 bases, with 12 bases spanning the gap. Germline-derived CDR1 and CDR2 are SGHTS and YDEGEE. The CDR3 has 14 amino acids. The CDR3 here is CATKLGANTGELFF. The CDR3 nucleotides read TGTGCCACCAAACTAGGTGCGAACACCGGGGAGCTGTTTTTT.

The J gene is TRBJ2-3, the V gene TRBV7-3; 10 nucleotides line up with TRBD2. After removal of 3 bases from V and 4 bases from J, the junction contained 4 bases not matched to a gene. This CDR3 has 15 amino acids. In germline, CDR1 is SGHTA, CDR2 FQGTGA. Here the CDR3 reads CASSFSGGASDTQYF. DNA of the CDR3: TGTGCCAGCAGCTTCAGCGGGGGGGCGTCAGATACGCAGTATTTT. Complete variable domain (other parts from reference TRBV7-3 and TRBJ2-3): GAGVSQTPSNKVTEKGKYVELRCDPISGHTALYWYRQSLGQGPEFLIYFQGTGAADDSGLPNDRFFAVRPEGSVSTLKIQRTERGDSAVYLCASSFSGGASDTQYFGPGTRLTVL.

The CDR3: CASSLDGSETQYF. DNA of the CDR3: TGTGCCAGCAGTCTCGACGGCTCGGAGACCCAGTACTTC. This rearrangement joins TRBV27 to TRBJ2-5; no firm D call. Germline loops: CDR1 MNHEY, CDR2 SMNVEV (reference sequence). This CDR3 is 13 amino acids long. Trimming took off 5 bases at V and 5 bases at J, with 12 bases between the two ends.

The chain recombines TRBV5-5 with TRBJ2-3; D might be TRBD2 (6 bases). The CDR3 spans 15 residues. In germline, CDR1 is SGHKS, CDR2 YYEKEE (reference sequence). Trimming stripped 2 bases from V and 1 base from J, with 11 bases between. Written as DNA, the CDR3 is TGTGCCAGCAGCTTATCGGCTAGCGGCACAGATACGCAGTATTTT. It specifies CASSLSASGTDTQYF. The whole variable domain, remainder taken from reference TRBV5-5 and TRBJ2-3, is DAGVTQSPTHLIKTRGQQVTLRCSPISGHKSVSWYQQVLGQGPQFIFQYYEKEERGRGNFPDRFSARQFPNYSSELNVNALLLGDSALYLCASSLSASGTDTQYFGPGTRLTVL.

This chain joins TRBV6-5 and TRBJ2-3, with TRBD1 as a possible D gene (6 bases). CDR1 and CDR2 (germline): MNHEY, SVGAGI. V lost 7 bases and J lost 2, with 13 bases in between. This CDR3 contains 14 residues. CDR3 in DNA: TGTGCCAGCAAGTCGGGACAAAACACAGATACGCAGTATTTT. Amino acid sequence: CASKSGQNTDTQYF.

V and J are TRBV7-3 and TRBJ1-1; 9 nucleotides match TRBD1. This CDR3 is built from 15 residues. V lost 1 base to trimming and J lost 5 bases; unmatched junction nucleotides: 5. Germline CDR1 and CDR2: SGHTA and FQGTGA. CDR3 region: CASSLSGTGRTEAFF. CDR3 bases: TGTGCCAGCAGCTTAAGTGGGACAGGGAGAACTGAAGCTTTCTTT.

The rearrangement joins TRBV19 to TRBJ1-1; TRBD1 is a possible D gene (6 bases). From germline, CDR1 is LNHDA and CDR2 SQIVND (reference sequence). CDR3 length: 13 amino acids. V was trimmed by 5 bases and J by 3 bases, leaving 10 bases between them. CDR3 DNA: TGTGCCAGTAGTTGGGGGCAGGACACTGAAGCTTTCTTT. It translates to CASSWGQDTEAFF.